These 16 T cell receptor beta chains came from one sample sequenced in a study of beta chain features in type 1 diabetes. Expressed TCRB transcripts were sequenced because the isolated RNA had all been reverse transcribed beforehand. This table comes from immunoSEQ multiplex PCR, and its TCRdb copy is limited to in-frame clones, with some not included. The sample gives more than 120,000 clones, 8% to 13% of which show up once; under 1.5% is in the top ten. Sequences were obtained from naive CD4+ T cells from blood. The receptors were sampled from a man younger than 35 in good health.

Written as DNA, the CDR3 is TGTGCCAGCAGCTCGTCGGACAGGGGAGAATGGACAGATACGCAGTATTTT. This codes for CASSSSDRGEWTDTQYF. The chain employs TRBV7-2 and TRBJ2-3; 9 nucleotides agree with TRBD1. Germline values: CDR1 SGHTA, CDR2 FQGNSA. Germline trimming cut 4 bases from V and 3 bases from J; bases unmatched to any gene: 11. The CDR3 is 17 amino acids.

This clone was seen more than once but under ten times. The chain links TRBV7-8 to TRBJ2-7, with D perhaps matching TRBD1 (5 bases). Per the germline V gene, CDR1 is SGHVS and CDR2 is FQNEAQ. Trimming pared 1 base from V and 3 bases from J, leaving 7 bases between. CDR3 length: 13 residues. Written as DNA, the CDR3 is TGTGCCAGCAGCTTAGGCAGGGACTACGAGCAGTACTTC. Its translation is CASSLGRDYEQYF.

This clone was picked up a small number of times. The rearrangement uses TRBV5-6 and TRBJ2-5, with 9 bases matching TRBD1. The CDR3 extends over 14 amino acids. The J segment lost 5 bases and the V segment lost 1 base, leaving 3 bases of the junction unmatched. The germline V gene encodes CDR1 SGHDT and CDR2 YYEEEE. The CDR3: CASSLWTGDETQYF. Written as DNA, the CDR3 is TGTGCCAGCAGCTTGTGGACAGGGGATGAGACCCAGTACTTC.

This clone showed up just a few times. The chain couples TRBV2 to TRBJ2-3, with 12 bases identical to TRBD2. This CDR3 comprises 15 residues. Unmatched junction bases numbered 10, after V lost 6 bases and J lost 9 bases. CDR1 and CDR2 from the germline V gene are SNHLY and FYNNEI. CDR3 sequence: CASSPGLAGHATQYF. The CDR3 DNA is TGTGCCAGCAGCCCTGGACTAGCGGGGCATGCGACGCAGTATTTT. The full variable domain, with the rest looked up from reference TRBV2 and TRBJ2-3, is EPEVTQTPSHQVTQMGQEVILRCVPISNHLYFYWYRQILGQKVEFLVSFYNNEISEKSEIFDDQFSVERPDGSNFTLKIRSTKLEDSAMYFCASSPGLAGHATQYFGPGTRLTVL.

The rearrangement links TRBV7-3 to TRBJ2-5; the match to TRBD1 covers 8 bases. The ends lost 0 bases at V and 5 bases at J; junction bases unmatched: 5. The CDR3 totals 15 residues. Germline lookup yields CDR1 SGHTA and CDR2 FQGTGA. DNA of the CDR3: TGTGCCAGCAGCTTAACAGGACAGGGTTCGGAGACCCAGTACTTC. Translating it yields CASSLTGQGSETQYF.

The chain joins TRBV5-1 to TRBJ1-6; 7 bases map to TRBD1. The CDR3 spans 14 residues. CDR1 and CDR2 (germline): SGHRS, YFSETQ. V shed 7 bases, J shed 10 bases, and the junction held 11 bases outside the gene matches. The CDR3 nucleotides are TGCGCCAGCGCCCCGGACAGGTCAGGGTCACCCCTCCACTTT. It yields the protein CASAPDRSGSPLHF.

This clone was observed a few times. One junction end does not reproduce the germline sequence, and a read error may be involved. The chain links TRBV2 to TRBJ1-1; weak D call: TRBD1 (5 bases). CDR3 length: 14 residues. Germline loops: CDR1 SNHLY, CDR2 FYNNEI. The DNA of the CDR3 is TGTGCCAGCAGGGAAGACAGCAGGGATACTGAAGCTTTCTTT. This gives the protein CASREDSRDTEAFF.

The chain is built from TRBV30 and TRBJ2-1; 9 bases map to TRBD2. This CDR3 is built from 15 residues. V lost 3 bases to trimming and J lost 6 bases; unmatched junction nucleotides: 9. Germline CDR1 is GTSNPN and CDR2 is SVGIG (reference sequence). The CDR3 DNA sequence: TGTGCCTGGAGCGGCGGGACTAGCTTTTTCAATGAGCAGTTCTTC. It codes for CAWSGGTSFFNEQFF.

The CDR3 DNA follows: TGCGCCAGCAGCCTTACCGGACAGGGAAGCTCCTACGAGCAGTACTTC. Translation: CASSLTGQGSSYEQYF. This sequence joins TRBV5-1 and TRBJ2-7, with TRBD1 identical over 8 bases. Germline V gene lookup returns CDR1 SGHRS and CDR2 YFSETQ. V was pared by 4 bases and J by 0 bases, with 9 bases of the junction left unmatched. The CDR3 loop spans 16 amino acids. The variable domain in full, completed from reference TRBV5-1 and TRBJ2-7, reads KAGVTQTPRYLIKTRGQQVTLSCSPISGHRSVSWYQQTPGQGLQFLFEYFSETQRNKGNFPGRFSGRQFSNSRSEMNVSTLELGDSALYLCASSLTGQGSSYEQYFGPGTRLTVT.

This clone was found many times. The V and J genes are TRBV30 and TRBJ2-1; 8 bases agree with TRBD2. The germline V gene has CDR1 GTSNPN and CDR2 SVGIG (reference sequence). The CDR3 consists of 14 residues. The J segment lost 4 bases and the V segment lost 5 bases, leaving 7 bases of the junction unmatched. The CDR3, as DNA: TGTGCCTGGGTACGGGGGGGCATTTACAATGAGCAGTTCTTC. Its translation is CAWVRGGIYNEQFF.

The CDR3 DNA follows: TGCGCCAGCAGCTTGAGTAGTTACGGCTCCTACAATGAGCAGTTCTTC. This translates into CASSLSSYGSYNEQFF. The rearrangement joins TRBV5-1 to TRBJ2-1; D remains unclear. The V gene's germline CDR1 is SGHRS and CDR2 YFSETQ. V was shortened by 1 base and J by 0 bases, with 11 bases between the two germline ends. CDR3 length: 16 amino acids.

The V and J genes are TRBV5-1 and TRBJ2-3; no reliable D call. The CDR3 is 15 amino acids. Trimming left V 6 bases short and J 0 bases short, with 14 bases between. Germline CDR1 is SGHRS and CDR2 is YFSETQ. CDR3 protein: CASTETPTSTDTQYF. In DNA form, the CDR3 reads TGCGCCAGCACTGAGACACCAACAAGCACAGATACGCAGTATTTT.

The rearrangement joins TRBV6-1 to TRBJ1-1; 11 positions agree with TRBD1. V dropped 5 bases and J dropped 4; count of bases not matched to a gene: 3. This CDR3 has 14 residues. Germline V gene sequence: CDR1 MNHNS, CDR2 SASEGT. CDR3 residues: CASSRGTGGTEAFF. In nucleotides, the CDR3 is TGTGCCAGCAGTCGCGGGACAGGGGGCACTGAAGCTTTCTTT.

CDR3 coding DNA: TGTGCCATTCAGTCGGGGGGGCAAGACTACGAGCAGTACTTC. Amino acids: CAIQSGGQDYEQYF. This sequence joins TRBV10-3 and TRBJ2-7, with 8 positions matching TRBD2. CDR3 size: 14 residues. Unmatched junction bases numbered 10, after V lost 9 bases and J lost 3 bases. Germline-derived CDR1 and CDR2 are ENHRY and SYGVKD.

This clone has just a few counts. V gene TRBV28 combines with J gene TRBJ1-5, with D unclear. This CDR3 has 14 amino acids. Trimming left V 3 bases short and J 4 bases short, with 10 bases between. CDR1 is MDHEN and CDR2 is SYDVKM in the germline V gene. As DNA, the CDR3 is TGTGCCAGCAGTTTTCGTCCAGGAAATCAGCCCCAGCATTTT. Translating gives CASSFRPGNQPQHF.

This sequence joins TRBV11-2 and TRBJ2-7; no definite D call. The CDR3 length is 14 residues. Germline V gene lookup returns CDR1 SGHAT and CDR2 FQNNGV. V lost 1 base and J lost 0, with 7 bases in between. The CDR3 nucleotides are TGTGCCAGCAGCTTAGCTCAGTACTCCTACGAGCAGTACTTC. It yields the protein CASSLAQYSYEQYF.